What follows are 8 T cell receptor beta chains derived from one specimen sequenced in a study of spatial heterogeneity in lung cancer. Stated time point: sample taken at primary tumor resection. No cells were sorted before sequencing. The whole RNA sequenced was extracted from tumor, nontumor lung or frozen PBMC. TCRdb re-called the 5' RACE reads through MiXCR, storing one row per CDR3 protein. The profile shows around 11,000 distinct CDR3 sequences, roughly 6.3% of them singletons. The sequenced sample was PBMCs, obtained at surgery. These receptors all come from a male donor with early-stage non-small cell lung cancer.

This clonotype showed up just a few times. Since the library was made to target alpha chains, this beta chain is a stray read and its abundance is not meaningful. This chain joins TRBV2 and TRBJ2-5; possibly TRBD2 for D (6 bases). V lost 3 bases and J lost 9, with 11 bases in between. Germline-derived CDR1 and CDR2 are SNHLY and FYNNEI. The CDR3 runs 12 residues. DNA for the CDR3: TGTGCCAGCAGTGAGCGGGATGGGGCCCAGTACTTC. This gives the protein CASSERDGAQYF.

This clonotype appeared many times. For a library built for alpha chains, this beta chain is a stray read; little rests on its size. The chain combines TRBV27 with TRBJ2-7; TRBD2 is a possible D gene (5 bases). The V and J ends lost 4 bases and 0 bases respectively, with 16 bases between them. CDR3 length: 16 residues. Germline CDR1 and CDR2: MNHEY and SMNVEV (reference sequence). CDR3 sequence (DNA): TGTGCCAGCAGTTCGGATGCCACCACTAGCTCCTACGAGCAGTACTTC. Its translation is CASSSDATTSSYEQYF.

This clonotype was counted many times. This beta chain is off target for a library built for alpha chains, so its abundance means little. The chain has TRBV6-5 and TRBJ2-1; D is possibly TRBD1 (5 bases). V was trimmed by 5 bases and J by 4 bases, leaving 15 bases between them. The CDR3 length is 15 residues. CDR1 is MNHEY and CDR2 is SVGAGI in the germline V gene. The CDR3 here is CASSAQGTLYNEQFF. The CDR3, as DNA: TGTGCCAGCAGTGCCCAGGGAACCTTATACAATGAGCAGTTCTTC.

A word on this clonotype: This may be a read error, as it is one base from a much larger clone. A library prepared for alpha chains yielded this beta chain as an off-target read; its size is of little meaning. The J gene is TRBJ1-1, the V gene TRBV5-4; 7 positions agree with TRBD1. Germline V gene data show CDR1 as SGHNT and CDR2 as YYREEE (reference sequence). The CDR3 is 14 residues long. With 4 bases clipped from V and 5 bases from J, the junction kept 8 bases outside the gene matches. CDR3 sequence reads: CASSTTGIVTEAFF. CDR3 bases: TGTGCCAGCAGCACGACAGGGATAGTGACTGAAGCTTTCTTT.

This clonotype was seen a few times. Since it is a stray read in a library aimed at alpha chains, this beta chain has a size that is not meaningful. The chain joins TRBV28 to TRBJ2-3; 10 bases fit TRBD2. The CDR3 is 16 residues long. Trimming took 6 bases from V and 6 from J; bases not matched to a gene: 12. CDR1 and CDR2 from the germline V gene are MDHEN and SYDVKM. The CDR3 DNA reads as TGTGCCAGCAGGGGGACTAGCGTGAGATTGGTGGATACGCAGTATTTT. Amino acid sequence: CASRGTSVRLVDTQYF.

In this sample, this clonotype turned up a few times. This beta chain is a stray read from a library made for alpha chains; its abundance is not meaningful. J is TRBJ2-5 and V is TRBV4-3; the D gene is possibly TRBD1 (6 bases). V lost 0 bases and J 2 bases, leaving 10 bases between the germline ends. The CDR3 is 15 residues long. Per the germline V gene, CDR1 is LGHNA and CDR2 is YSLEER. The CDR3 DNA follows: TGCGCCAGCAGCCAAGAAGCCACAGGGCAAGAGACCCAGTACTTC. Residues: CASSQEATGQETQYF.

Turning to this clonotype: In a library made to pick up alpha chains, this beta chain is a stray read with a size that means little. The J gene is TRBJ1-6, the V gene TRBV27, with D unresolved. The length of the CDR3 is 16 residues. Germline values: CDR1 MNHEY, CDR2 SMNVEV (reference sequence). Trimming took 6 bases from V and 8 from J, leaving 20 bases between them. CDR3: CASRQRTTRIDSPLHF. The CDR3, as DNA: TGTGCCAGCAGACAAAGGACGACCCGGATAGATTCACCCCTCCACTTT.

Sample share makes this clonotype medium-sized (0.01 to 0.1%). The size of this beta chain means little, since it is a stray read in a library made for alpha chains. J is TRBJ2-7 and V is TRBV6-2 or TRBV6-3; the D is unclear. This CDR3 has 14 residues. The germline V gene encodes CDR1 MNHEY and CDR2 SVGEGT. With 7 bases removed from V and 3 bases from J, the gap between germline ends came to 16 bases. Written as DNA, the CDR3 is TGTGCCAGCACCCTTTACGGTGGGTACTACGAGCAGTACTTC. Translating gives CASTLYGGYYEQYF.